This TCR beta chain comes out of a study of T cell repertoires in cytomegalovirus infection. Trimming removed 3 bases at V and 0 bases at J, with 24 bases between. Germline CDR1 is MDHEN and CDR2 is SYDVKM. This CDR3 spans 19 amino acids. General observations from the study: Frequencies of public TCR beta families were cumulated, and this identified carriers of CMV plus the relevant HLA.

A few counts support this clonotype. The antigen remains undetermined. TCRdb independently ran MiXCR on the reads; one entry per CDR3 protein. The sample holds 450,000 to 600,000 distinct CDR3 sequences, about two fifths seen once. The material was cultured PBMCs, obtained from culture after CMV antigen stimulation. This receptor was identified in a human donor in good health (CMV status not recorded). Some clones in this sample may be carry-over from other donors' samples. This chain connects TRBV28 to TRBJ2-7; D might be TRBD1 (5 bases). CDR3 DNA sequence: TGTGCCAGCAGTTTTGTCCGCCGGGTAGGGGTTCCGGGCTCCTACGAGCAGTACTTC. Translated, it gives CASSFVRRVGVPGSYEQYF.